The 11 T cell receptor beta chains listed next were all sequenced from one sample in a study of T cell changes during pregnancy in multiple sclerosis. Produced via immunoSEQ multiplex PCR; TCRdb's table is partial and in-frame only. The profile shows 40,000 to 60,000 clones, 90% to 95% of them singletons. Sequenced here: peripheral blood, sampled after pregnancy. The source of these receptors is a female donor with multiple sclerosis, enrolled in a pregnancy study.

The gene calls are TRBV6-1 and TRBJ2-3, with no clear D. Germline loops: CDR1 MNHNS, CDR2 SASEGT. The CDR3 sequence is 16 residues long. V lost 3 bases and J 0 bases, leaving 13 bases between the germline ends. CDR3 DNA sequence: TGTGCCAGCAGTGATCCCCGCGGAGCTAGCACAGATACGCAGTATTTT. It codes for CASSDPRGASTDTQYF.

J is TRBJ2-7 and V is TRBV30; possible D gene TRBD1, 5 bases. Deletions cut 0 bases from V and 2 bases from J, with 8 bases between. Germline assignment: CDR1 GTSNPN and CDR2 SVGIG (reference sequence). The CDR3 runs to 13 residues. The CDR3 reads CAWSVGQAYEQYF. The CDR3 region has the DNA TGTGCCTGGAGTGTGGGGCAGGCCTACGAGCAGTACTTC.

The chain joins TRBV2 to TRBJ2-5, with 8 bases fitting TRBD1. The V segment lost 6 bases and the J segment 3 bases; nucleotides outside the gene matches: 6. The germline gives CDR1 SNHLY, CDR2 FYNNEI. The CDR3 sequence is 14 residues long. This chain's CDR3 is CASRATTGEETQYF. CDR3 bases: TGTGCCAGCAGGGCTACGACAGGGGAAGAGACCCAGTACTTC.

The CDR3: CASSLVRCQLANQPQHF. DNA of the CDR3: TGTGCCAGCAGCTTAGTGCGGTGCCAGTTGGCCAATCAGCCCCAGCATTTT. V and J are TRBV11-3 and TRBJ1-5; D remains unclear. Germline V CDR1 and CDR2: SGHNT, YENEEA. V was pared by 1 base and J by 3 bases, with 16 bases between. This CDR3 is 17 amino acids long.

The rearrangement joins TRBV28 to TRBJ2-5; D is possibly TRBD2 (6 bases). The V end was cut by 0 bases, the J end by 4 bases, with 9 bases between. Germline V gene data show CDR1 as MDHEN and CDR2 as SYDVKM. The CDR3 spans 14 residues. The CDR3: CASSLWTGRETQYF. The CDR3 region has the DNA TGTGCCAGCAGTTTATGGACCGGGAGAGAGACCCAGTACTTC.

The chain employs TRBV18 and TRBJ2-7; TRBD2 matches at 13 bases. There are 14 residues in the CDR3. CDR1 and CDR2 from the germline V gene are KGHSH and LQKENI. J was trimmed by 4 bases and V by 6 bases; bases with no gene match: 3. In nucleotides, the CDR3 is TGTGCCAGCTCCGAGACTAGCGGGGGGTACGAGCAGTACTTC. Translation: CASSETSGGYEQYF.

This chain links TRBV2 with TRBJ2-7; maybe TRBD1 (5 bases). This CDR3 has 14 amino acids. Trimming pared 6 bases from V and 3 bases from J, leaving 15 bases between. Germline V lookup: CDR1 SNHLY, CDR2 FYNNEI. The CDR3 region is CASSPGQQIYEQYF. The CDR3 bases are TGTGCCAGCAGCCCCGGACAACAAATCTACGAGCAGTACTTC.

CDR3: CASSSLGLVGREQYF. The CDR3 nucleotides are TGTGCCAGCAGCTCTCTTGGACTAGTCGGTCGAGAGCAGTACTTC. The V gene is TRBV7-8, the J gene TRBJ2-7; 7 bases align to TRBD2. The CDR3 spans 15 residues. With 4 bases clipped from V and 7 bases from J, the junction kept 13 bases outside the gene matches. Germline-derived CDR1 and CDR2 are SGHVS and FQNEAQ.

Only one count was recorded for this clone. V usage is TRBV7-2 and J usage is TRBJ2-7; D is uncertain. Trimming left V 5 bases short and J 6 bases short, with 17 bases between. Germline loops: CDR1 SGHTA, CDR2 FQGNSA. The CDR3 runs 14 residues. CDR3: CASSPMAVRSEQYF. The CDR3 DNA reads as TGTGCCAGCAGCCCAATGGCGGTGAGGTCCGAGCAGTACTTC.

This clone was picked up one time. The chain carries TRBV18 and TRBJ2-7, with D tentatively TRBD1 (7 bases). Germline V gene lookup returns CDR1 KGHSH and CDR2 LQKENI. The germline V and J ends were trimmed by 2 bases and 6 bases, with 17 bases remaining between them. The CDR3 covers 15 residues. CDR3 DNA sequence: TGTGCCAGCTCACCAGTTAGACAGGGAGGCGTCGAGCAGTACTTC. Its protein product is CASSPVRQGGVEQYF.

The chain links TRBV6-5 to TRBJ1-2, with D maybe TRBD1 (5 bases). CDR1 is MNHEY and CDR2 is SVGAGI in the germline V gene. This CDR3 has 15 residues. The V end was cut by 0 bases, the J end by 8 bases, with 16 bases between. The CDR3 sequence is CASSYSMAPQGGYTF. The CDR3 nucleotides are TGTGCCAGCAGTTACTCGATGGCCCCCCAGGGCGGCTACACCTTC.